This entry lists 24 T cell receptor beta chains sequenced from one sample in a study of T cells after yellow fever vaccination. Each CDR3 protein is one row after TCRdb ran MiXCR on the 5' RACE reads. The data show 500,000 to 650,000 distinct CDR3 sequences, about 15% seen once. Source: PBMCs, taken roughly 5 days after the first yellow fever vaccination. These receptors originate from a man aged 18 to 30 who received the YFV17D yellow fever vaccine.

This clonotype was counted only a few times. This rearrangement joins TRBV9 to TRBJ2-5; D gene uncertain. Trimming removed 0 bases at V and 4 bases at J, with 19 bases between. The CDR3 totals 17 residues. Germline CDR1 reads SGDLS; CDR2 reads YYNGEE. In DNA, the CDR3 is TGTGCCAGCAGCGTAGAGCCATCCGGGCCAGAAGGAGAGACCCAGTACTTC. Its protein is CASSVEPSGPEGETQYF.

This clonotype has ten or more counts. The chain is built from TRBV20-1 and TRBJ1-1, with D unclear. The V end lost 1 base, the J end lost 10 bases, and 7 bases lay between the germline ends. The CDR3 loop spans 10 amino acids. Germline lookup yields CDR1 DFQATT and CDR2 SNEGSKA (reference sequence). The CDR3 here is CSARVVTAFF. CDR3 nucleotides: TGCAGTGCTAGAGTAGTTACAGCTTTCTTT.

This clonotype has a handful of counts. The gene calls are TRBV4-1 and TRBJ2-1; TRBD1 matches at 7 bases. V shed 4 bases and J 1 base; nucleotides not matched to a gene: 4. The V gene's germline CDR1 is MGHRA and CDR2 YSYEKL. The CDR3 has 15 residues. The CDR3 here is CASSRGRGSYNEQFF. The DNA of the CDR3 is TGCGCCAGCAGCCGCGGCAGGGGGTCCTACAATGAGCAGTTCTTC.

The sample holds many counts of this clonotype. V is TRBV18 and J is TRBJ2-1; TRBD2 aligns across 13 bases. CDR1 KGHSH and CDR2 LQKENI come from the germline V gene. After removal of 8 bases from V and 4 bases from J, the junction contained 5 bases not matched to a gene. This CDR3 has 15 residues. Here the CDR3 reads CASSLGLAGYNEQFF. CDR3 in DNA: TGTGCCAGCAGCTTGGGACTAGCGGGGTACAATGAGCAGTTCTTC.

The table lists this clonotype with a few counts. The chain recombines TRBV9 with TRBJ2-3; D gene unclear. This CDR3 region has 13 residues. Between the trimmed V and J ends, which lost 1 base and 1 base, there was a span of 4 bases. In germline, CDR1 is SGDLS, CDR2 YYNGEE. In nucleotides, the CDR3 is TGTGCCAGCAGCGTAACAGGCACAGATACGCAGTATTTT. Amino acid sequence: CASSVTGTDTQYF.

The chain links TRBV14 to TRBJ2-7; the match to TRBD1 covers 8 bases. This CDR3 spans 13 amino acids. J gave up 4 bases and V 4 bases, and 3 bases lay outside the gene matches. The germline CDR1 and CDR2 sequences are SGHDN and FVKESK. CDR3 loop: CASSLDREYEQYF. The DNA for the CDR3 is TGTGCCAGCAGCCTGGACAGGGAATACGAGCAGTACTTC.

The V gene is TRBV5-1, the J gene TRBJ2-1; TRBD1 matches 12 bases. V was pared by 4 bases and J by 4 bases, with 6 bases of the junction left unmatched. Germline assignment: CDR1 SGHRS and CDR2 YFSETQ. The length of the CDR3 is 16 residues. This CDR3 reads CASSLGDRGPYNEQFF. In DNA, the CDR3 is TGCGCCAGCAGCCTCGGGGACAGGGGGCCATACAATGAGCAGTTCTTC.

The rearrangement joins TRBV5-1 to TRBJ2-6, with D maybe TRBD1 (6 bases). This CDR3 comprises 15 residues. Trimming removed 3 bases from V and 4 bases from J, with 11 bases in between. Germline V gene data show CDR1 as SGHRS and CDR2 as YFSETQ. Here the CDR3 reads CASSSSGAGANVLTF. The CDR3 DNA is TGCGCCAGCAGCTCGTCAGGGGCCGGGGCCAACGTCCTGACTTTC.

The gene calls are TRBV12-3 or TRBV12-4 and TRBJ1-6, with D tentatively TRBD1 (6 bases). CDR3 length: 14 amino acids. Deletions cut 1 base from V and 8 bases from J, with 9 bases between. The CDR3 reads CASSLVGADSPLHF. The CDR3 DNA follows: TGTGCCAGCAGTTTAGTGGGGGCTGATTCACCCCTCCACTTT.

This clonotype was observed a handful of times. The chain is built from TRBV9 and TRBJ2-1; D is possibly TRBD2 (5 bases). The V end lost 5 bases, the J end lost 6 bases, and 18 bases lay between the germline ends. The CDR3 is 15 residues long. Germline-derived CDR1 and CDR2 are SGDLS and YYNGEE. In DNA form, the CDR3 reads TGTGCCAGCAGTCCCGACGGGATCTCTTTCAATGAGCAGTTCTTC. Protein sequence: CASSPDGISFNEQFF.

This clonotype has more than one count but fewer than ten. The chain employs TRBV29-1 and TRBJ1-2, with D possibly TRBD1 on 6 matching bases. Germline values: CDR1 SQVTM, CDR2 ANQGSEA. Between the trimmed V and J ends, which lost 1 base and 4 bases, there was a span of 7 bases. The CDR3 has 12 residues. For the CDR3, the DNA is TGCAGCGTTGAAGGGACAGCCTATGGCTACACCTTC. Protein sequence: CSVEGTAYGYTF.

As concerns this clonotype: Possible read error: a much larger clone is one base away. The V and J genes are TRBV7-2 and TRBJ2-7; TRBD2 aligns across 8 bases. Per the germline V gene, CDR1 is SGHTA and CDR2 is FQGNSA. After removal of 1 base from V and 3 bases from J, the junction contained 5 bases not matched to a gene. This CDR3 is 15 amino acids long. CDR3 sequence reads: CTSSLGLGGGYEQYF. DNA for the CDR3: TGTACCAGCAGCTTAGGCCTCGGGGGGGGCTACGAGCAGTACTTC.

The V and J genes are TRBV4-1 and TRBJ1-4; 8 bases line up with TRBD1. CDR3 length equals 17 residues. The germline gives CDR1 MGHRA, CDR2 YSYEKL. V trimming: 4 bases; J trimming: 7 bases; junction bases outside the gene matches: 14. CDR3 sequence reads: CASSREDREVSPEKLFF. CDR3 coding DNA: TGCGCCAGCAGCCGAGAGGACAGGGAGGTTTCTCCTGAAAAACTGTTTTTT.

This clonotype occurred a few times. The CDR3 is CASSLGSQASNQPQHF. The CDR3 nucleotides are TGTGCCAGCAGCTTAGGATCGCAGGCTAGCAATCAGCCCCAGCATTTT. The rearrangement uses TRBV7-6 and TRBJ1-5; no reliable D call. Trimming removed 1 base from V and 0 bases from J, with 10 bases in between. Germline-derived CDR1 and CDR2 are SGHVS and FNYEAQ. The CDR3 runs 16 residues.

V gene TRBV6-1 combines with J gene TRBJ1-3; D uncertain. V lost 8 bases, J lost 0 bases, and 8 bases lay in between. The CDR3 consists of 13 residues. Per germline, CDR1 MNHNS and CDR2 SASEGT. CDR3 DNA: TGTGCCAGCGTGAGTTTCTCTGGAAACACCATATATTTT. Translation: CASVSFSGNTIYF.

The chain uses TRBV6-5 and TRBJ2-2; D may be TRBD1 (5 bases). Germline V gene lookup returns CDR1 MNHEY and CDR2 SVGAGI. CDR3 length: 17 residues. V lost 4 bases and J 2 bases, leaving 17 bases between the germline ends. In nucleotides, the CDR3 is TGTGCCAGCAGTTGGTCTAGAATTGGACACAACACCGGGGAGCTGTTTTTT. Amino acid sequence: CASSWSRIGHNTGELFF.

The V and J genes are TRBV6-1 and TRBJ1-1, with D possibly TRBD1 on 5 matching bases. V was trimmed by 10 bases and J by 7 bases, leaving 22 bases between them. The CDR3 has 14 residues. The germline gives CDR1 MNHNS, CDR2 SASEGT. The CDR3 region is CATFPGTDVSEAFF. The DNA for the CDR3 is TGTGCCACCTTTCCAGGGACCGACGTCAGTGAAGCTTTCTTT.

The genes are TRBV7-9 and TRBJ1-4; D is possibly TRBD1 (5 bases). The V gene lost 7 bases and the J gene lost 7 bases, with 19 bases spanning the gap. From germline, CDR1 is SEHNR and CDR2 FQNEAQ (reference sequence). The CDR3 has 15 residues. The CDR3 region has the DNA TGTGCCAGCACCGCCCAGGGCGGGGTCGGTGAAAAACTGTTTTTT. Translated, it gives CASTAQGGVGEKLFF.

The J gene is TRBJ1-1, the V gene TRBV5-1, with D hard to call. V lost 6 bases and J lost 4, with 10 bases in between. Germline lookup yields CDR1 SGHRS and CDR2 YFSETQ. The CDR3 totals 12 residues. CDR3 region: CASMREGTEAFF. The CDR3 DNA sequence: TGCGCCAGCATGCGGGAGGGCACTGAAGCTTTCTTT. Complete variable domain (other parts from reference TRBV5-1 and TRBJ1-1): KAGVTQTPRYLIKTRGQQVTLSCSPISGHRSVSWYQQTPGQGLQFLFEYFSETQRNKGNFPGRFSGRQFSNSRSEMNVSTLELGDSALYLCASMREGTEAFFGQGTRLTVV.

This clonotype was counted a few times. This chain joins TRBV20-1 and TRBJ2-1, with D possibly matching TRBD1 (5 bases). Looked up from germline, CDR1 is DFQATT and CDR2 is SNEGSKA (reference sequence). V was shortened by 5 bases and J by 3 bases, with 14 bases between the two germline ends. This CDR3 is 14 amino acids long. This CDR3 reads CSASDMLDYNEQFF. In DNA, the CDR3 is TGCAGTGCTTCGGACATGTTGGACTACAATGAGCAGTTCTTC.

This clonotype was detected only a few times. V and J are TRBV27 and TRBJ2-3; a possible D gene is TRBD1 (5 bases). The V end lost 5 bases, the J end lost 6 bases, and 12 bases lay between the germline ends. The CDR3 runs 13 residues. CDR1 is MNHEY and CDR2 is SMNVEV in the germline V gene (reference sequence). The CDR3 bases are TGTGCCAGCAGTCCCGACAGCCCCGATACGCAGTATTTT. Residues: CASSPDSPDTQYF.

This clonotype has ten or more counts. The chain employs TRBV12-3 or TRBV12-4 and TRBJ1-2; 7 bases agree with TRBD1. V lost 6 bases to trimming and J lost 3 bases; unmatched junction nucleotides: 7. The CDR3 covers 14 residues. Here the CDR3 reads CASSLIGTDYGYTF. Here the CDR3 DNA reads TGTGCCAGCAGCCTAATCGGGACAGACTATGGCTACACCTTC.

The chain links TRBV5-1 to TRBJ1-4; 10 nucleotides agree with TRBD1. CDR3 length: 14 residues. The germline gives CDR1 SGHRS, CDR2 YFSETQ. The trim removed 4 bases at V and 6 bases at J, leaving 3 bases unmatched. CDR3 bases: TGCGCCAGCAGCATCGGGACAGGGGATGAAAAACTGTTTTTT. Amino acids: CASSIGTGDEKLFF.

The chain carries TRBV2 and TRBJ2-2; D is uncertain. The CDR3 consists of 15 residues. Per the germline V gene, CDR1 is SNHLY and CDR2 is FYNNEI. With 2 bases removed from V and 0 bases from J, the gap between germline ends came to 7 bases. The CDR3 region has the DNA TGTGCCAGCAGTGAACGTGGGGCGAACACCGGGGAGCTGTTTTTT. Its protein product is CASSERGANTGELFF.